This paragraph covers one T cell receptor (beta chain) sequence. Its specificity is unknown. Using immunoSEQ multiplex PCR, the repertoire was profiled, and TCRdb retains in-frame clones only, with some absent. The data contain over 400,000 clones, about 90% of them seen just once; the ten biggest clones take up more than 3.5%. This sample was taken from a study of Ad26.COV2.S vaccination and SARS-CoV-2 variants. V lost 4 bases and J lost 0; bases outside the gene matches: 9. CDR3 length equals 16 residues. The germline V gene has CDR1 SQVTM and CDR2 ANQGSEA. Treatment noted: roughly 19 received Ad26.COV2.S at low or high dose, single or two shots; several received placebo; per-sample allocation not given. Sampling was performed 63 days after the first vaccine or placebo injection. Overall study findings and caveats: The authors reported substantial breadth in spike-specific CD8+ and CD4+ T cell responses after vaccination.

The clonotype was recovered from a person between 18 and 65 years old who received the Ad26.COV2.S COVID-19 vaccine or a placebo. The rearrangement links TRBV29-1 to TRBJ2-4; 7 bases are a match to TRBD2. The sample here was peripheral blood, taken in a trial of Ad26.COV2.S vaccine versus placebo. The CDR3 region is CSVAVITGGAKNIQYF. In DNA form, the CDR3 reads TGCAGCGTTGCGGTAATCACGGGGGGAGCCAAAAACATTCAGTACTTC.